This TCR beta chain was profiled in a study of blood T cell repertoires in COVID-19. Study overall: The study drew acute and convalescent COVID-19 samples from the United States, Italy and Spain. In each case, the material was cDNA or gDNA derived from T cells, B-cell-depleted T cells, or PBMCs.

CDR3 length equals 15 residues. Germline lookup yields CDR1 KGHSH and CDR2 LQKENI. With 4 bases clipped from V and 0 bases from J, the junction kept 4 bases outside the gene matches. Ages ranged from about 18 to 89 years, with residence in around 24 US areas. Authors' methods: Using reference gene primer amplification, nucleated cell counts were estimated. Assay: immunoSEQ multiplex PCR; the TCRdb copy retains only in-frame clones and omits some. That table supplies the V and J calls and clone size; D and trimming were determined from the DNA. The repertoire includes fewer than 350,000 clones, roughly 89% of them detected once, and 1.7% sits in the top ten.

Sequenced input: PBMCs or T cells enriched from blood (not recorded which). The chain has TRBV18 and TRBJ1-1; 8 nucleotides agree with TRBD1. The source is a woman between 18 and 30 years old with acute COVID-19. In nucleotides, the CDR3 is TGTGCCAGCTCACAGGGGACAGGCTTGAACACTGAAGCTTTCTTT. The encoded protein is CASSQGTGLNTEAFF.